Listed below are T cell receptor beta chains from one sample, sequenced in a study of control samples from healthy donors and cancer patients. Assay used: immunoSEQ multiplex PCR; TCRdb lists only in-frame clones, some missing. The sample lists 60,000 to 75,000 clones; 89% were seen once. What was sequenced was PBMCs. All receptors derive from a man aged 55-75 years with colorectal cancer. The CDR3 runs from the conserved cysteine through the conserved F or W. A D gene is named only where the DNA matches it firmly. Clone size, where shown, is once, few, many, or a class for clones that have expanded.

NA,TRBV12-3/TRBV12-4,NA,TRBJ2-2,TGTGCCAGCAGCAGGACTGCCGGGGAGCTGTTTTTT,CASSRTAGELFF
NA,TRBV21-1,NA,TRBJ1-5,TGTGCCATCCGGGACAGCGCCTTTCTTTATAGCAATCAGCCCCAGCATTTT,CAIRDSAFLYSNQPQHF
NA,TRBV7-2,few,TRBJ1-2,TGTGCCAGCAGCGACGATCTCAGGGGCTATGGCTACACCTTC,CASSDDLRGYGYTF
TRBD1,TRBV2,NA,TRBJ1-5,TGTGCCAGCAGTGGGGACAGGGGGTTTGAGCCCCAGCATTTT,CASSGDRGFEPQHF
TRBD1,TRBV6-1,few,TRBJ1-6,TGTGCCAGCAGTGGGGGACAGGGGAGGTCCTATAATTCACCCCTCCACTTT,CASSGGQGRSYNSPLHF
NA,TRBV5-6,NA,TRBJ2-3,TGTGCCAGCAGTTTGAACCAGGTAGATACGCAGTATTTT,CASSLNQVDTQYF
NA,TRBV12-3/TRBV12-4,NA,TRBJ2-1,TGTGCCAGCAGTTTAGAGGGACAAGTTAAGCAGTTCTTC,CASSLEGQVKQFF
NA,TRBV5-4,NA,TRBJ1-1,TGTGCCAGCAATTACCCGGGCACTGAAGCTTTCTTT,CASNYPGTEAFF
NA,TRBV2,once,TRBJ1-1,TGTGCCAGCAGTGAACAGGCCATAAACACTGAAGCTTTCTTT,CASSEQAINTEAFF
TRBD2,TRBV19,NA,TRBJ2-3,TGTGCCAGTAGTATCGGTAGCGGGGGTGGCACAGATACGCAGTATTTT,CASSIGSGGGTDTQYF
TRBD1,TRBV4-2,NA,TRBJ1-3,TGTGCCAGCAGCCAAGACCGGACAGGGTCGAGGGCCATATATTTT,CASSQDRTGSRAIYF
TRBD2,TRBV29-1,NA,TRBJ2-1,TGCAGCGTTGTGATCGGGGGGAGCTCCTACAATGAGCAGTTCTTC,CSVVIGGSSYNEQFF
NA,TRBV5-8,NA,TRBJ1-1,TGTGCCAGCAGCTTAGGTCCGGGACCCCAGGGCACTGAAGCTTTCTTT,CASSLGPGPQGTEAFF
TRBD2,TRBV11-3,NA,TRBJ2-1,TGTGCCAGCAGCTTAGATTGGGGACTAGCGGGATCCAATGAGCAGTTCTTC,CASSLDWGLAGSNEQFF
NA,TRBV4-3,NA,TRBJ2-7,TGCGCCAGCAGCCAAGGGCCGCAGGGGTTCTACGAGCAGTACTTC,CASSQGPQGFYEQYF
NA,TRBV12-3/TRBV12-4,NA,TRBJ2-3,TGTGCCAGCAGTCAGATACTAGATACGCAGTATTTT,CASSQILDTQYF
NA,TRBV28,NA,TRBJ1-1,TGTGCCAGCAGTCAGGTAAACACTGAAGCTTTCTTT,CASSQVNTEAFF
NA,TRBV2,NA,TRBJ2-5,TGTGCCAGCAGTGAACCCCAAGAGACCCAGTACTTC,CASSEPQETQYF
TRBD2,TRBV7-2,NA,TRBJ2-1,TGTGCCAGCAGCTCTAAAGGACTAGCGCCGGTCAGCTCCTACAATGAGCAGTTCTTC,CASSSKGLAPVSSYNEQFF
NA,TRBV4-1,NA,TRBJ1-1,TGCGCCAGCAGCCAAGATTTGGGCAGGGTAGGAACTGAAGCTTTCTTT,CASSQDLGRVGTEAFF
NA,TRBV27,NA,TRBJ1-1,TGTGCCAGCAGTTCTACAGGGTTGAACACTGAAGCTTTCTTT,CASSSTGLNTEAFF
NA,TRBV29-1,NA,TRBJ2-1,TGCAGCGTTGTTGGGTCAGGGCGCCCCCCCAATGAGCAGTTCTTC,CSVVGSGRPPNEQFF
TRBD1,TRBV30,NA,TRBJ1-6,TGTGCCTGGAGTGGGACAGGAAATTCACCCCTCCACTTT,CAWSGTGNSPLHF
NA,TRBV5-1,NA,TRBJ2-6,TGCGCCAGCAGCTTGGTTTCTGGGGCCAACGTCCTGACTTTC,CASSLVSGANVLTF
NA,TRBV6-5,once,TRBJ2-5,TGTGCCAGCAGCCGACTCGGGCCGAGGGAGACCCAGTACTTC,CASSRLGPRETQYF
NA,TRBV2,NA,TRBJ2-2,TGTGCCAGCAGGAATACCAACACCGGGGAGCTGTTTTTT,CASRNTNTGELFF
NA,TRBV3-1/TRBV3-2,NA,TRBJ1-1,TGTGCCAGCAGCCTCATTGGCACTGAAGCTTTCTTT,CASSLIGTEAFF
TRBD1,TRBV4-1,NA,TRBJ1-2,TGCGCCAGCAGCCAAGATCCCGGACAGGATGGCTACACCTTC,CASSQDPGQDGYTF
TRBD1,TRBV9,NA,TRBJ2-1,TGTGCCAGCAGCGCAACCGGGACAGATTACAATGAGCAGTTCTTC,CASSATGTDYNEQFF
NA,TRBV4-2,NA,TRBJ2-7,TGTGCCAGCAGCCATGGGGAAGGGGCCCTGCAGTACTTC,CASSHGEGALQYF
NA,TRBV18,NA,TRBJ1-1,TGTGCCAGCTCACCACGGGGGTACCACGAAGCTTTCTTT,CASSPRGYHEAFF